This TCR beta chain was captured by sequencing in a study of control samples from healthy donors and cancer patients. Only in-frame clones appear in the TCRdb table, and some are missing; sequencing was by immunoSEQ multiplex PCR. Among 70,000 to 95,000 clones listed, roughly 90% were seen once. The specimen was blood. The receptor was derived from a woman in her twenties or thirties in good health.

CDR3 loop: CATSKRPQLVRYEQYF. The CDR3 DNA sequence: TGTGCCACCAGCAAGAGGCCCCAACTAGTCCGGTACGAGCAGTACTTC. The chain employs TRBV15 and TRBJ2-7; TRBD2 might be the D (5 bases). This CDR3 spans 16 amino acids. The V end was cut by 4 bases, the J end by 4 bases, with 20 bases between. Germline lookup yields CDR1 LNHNV and CDR2 YYDKDF (reference sequence).